The clone carrying this T cell receptor beta chain has only one observation. Its antigen is not known. From germline, CDR1 is MNHNS and CDR2 SASEGT. CDR3 length equals 15 residues. V gave up 5 bases and J gave up 7 bases; unmatched junction bases: 7. Sequencing was performed with immunoSEQ multiplex PCR; in TCRdb, only in-frame clones are kept and a portion is missing. The data contain about 78,000 clones, 70% to 90% of them singletons. The data belong to a study of identifying expanded T cells in peripheral blood. Whole-study results and caveats: Two-week clone count variance significantly increased as total template count grew.

The receptor's source is a person aged 18-70 years in good health. The J gene is TRBJ2-1, the V gene TRBV6-1; 11 nucleotides line up with TRBD2. Sequencing was carried out using blood. The CDR3 DNA reads TGTGCCAGCAGTCGTACTAGCGGGAGAGGAAATGAGCAGTTCTTC. Translation gives CASSRTSGRGNEQFF.